This paragraph reports one T cell receptor beta chain. The antigen is undetermined. This sample was included in a study of shared clonotypes between healthy human individuals. On the study more broadly: CD4 naive cells filled three plates per donor, CD4 memory three, CD8 naive two and CD8 memory one.

General study results and limits: Generally, estimated richness proved larger in naive subsets than it did in memory subsets.

The V and J ends lost 6 bases and 0 bases respectively, with 15 bases between them. CDR1 is SQVTM and CDR2 is ANQGSEA in the germline V gene. The CDR3 consists of 15 residues. The genomic DNA of each subset was split evenly across several immunoSEQ plates. Replicate sorted-subset PCRs were loaded with around 220 ng DNA, about 30,000 T cell genomes. The assay was immunoSEQ multiplex PCR, and TCRdb's table has in-frame clones only and misses some. The sample has over a million clones; 75% are singletons. This sequence originates from a man younger than 30 in good health. Input material: memory CD4+ T cells sorted from blood. Documented subset: CD45RA-negative fraction. The rearrangement links TRBV29-1 to TRBJ1-3; possible D gene TRBD1, 5 bases. The CDR3: CSVSGGLSSGNTIYF. CDR3 coding DNA: TGCAGCGTCTCGGGGGGTCTGAGCTCTGGAAACACCATATATTTT.